Listed here are 8 T cell receptor beta chains from one sample, sequenced in a study of control samples from healthy donors and cancer patients (dated by TCRdb to 2020 to 2022). Libraries were built with the immunoSEQ multiplex PCR assay. In TCRdb, the immuneACCESS table is reduced to in-frame sequences with V and J assigned. These tables do not hold every clone; where another copy was compared, an unresolved V gene accounts for under half, and the others remain unexplained. The sample table contains 150,000 to 200,000 clones; only one count was recorded for roughly 90% of them. Around 1.4% of the sample is held by the ten biggest clonotypes. The sequencing sample was made of blood. Source of these receptors: a woman aged 45-59 years in good health.

The rearrangement uses TRBV19 and TRBJ1-2; TRBD1 is a possible D gene (5 bases). The germline V gene has CDR1 LNHDA and CDR2 SQIVND (reference sequence). Trimming removed 3 bases at V and 0 bases at J, with 8 bases between. This CDR3 comprises 14 residues. CDR3 residues: CASSIRVANYGYTF. CDR3 nucleotide sequence: TGTGCCAGTAGTATCAGGGTCGCTAACTATGGCTACACCTTC.

This chain uses TRBV10-3 with TRBJ2-3; D remains unclear. Germline V gene sequence: CDR1 ENHRY, CDR2 SYGVKD. The ends were cut back, 9 bases at V and 1 base at J, with 8 bases in the middle. This CDR3 has 12 amino acids. In DNA, the CDR3 is TGTGCCATGGCACCCGGCACAGATACGCAGTATTTT. Protein sequence: CAMAPGTDTQYF.

In DNA, the CDR3 is TGTGCCAGCAGCCTTAGACGACAGGGAACAGATACGCAGTATTTT. Residues: CASSLRRQGTDTQYF. The V gene is TRBV7-2, the J gene TRBJ2-3; 7 bases match TRBD1. The CDR3 runs 15 residues. J was trimmed by 3 bases and V by 5 bases; bases with no gene match: 8. Germline V gene sequence: CDR1 SGHTA, CDR2 FQGNSA.

The chain links TRBV18 to TRBJ2-1, with 13 positions matching TRBD2. The trim removed 0 bases at V and 10 bases at J, leaving 3 bases unmatched. Germline V gene sequence: CDR1 KGHSH, CDR2 LQKENI. The CDR3 consists of 15 residues. CDR3 sequence reads: CASSPPLGLAGEQFF. CDR3 sequence (DNA): TGTGCCAGCTCACCACCGCTGGGACTAGCGGGGGAGCAGTTCTTC.

This CDR3 reads CATSRADTRTDTQYF. For the CDR3, the DNA is TGTGCCACCAGCAGAGCGGACACCCGCACAGATACGCAGTATTTT. The chain couples TRBV15 to TRBJ2-3; D might be TRBD1 (5 bases). The germline gives CDR1 LNHNV, CDR2 YYDKDF (reference sequence). Trimming left V 1 base short and J 1 base short, with 9 bases between. This CDR3 is built from 15 residues.

This clone appeared once. The chain joins TRBV5-1 to TRBJ2-3; D is uncertain. The V gene's germline CDR1 is SGHRS and CDR2 YFSETQ. This CDR3 region has 16 residues. V lost 0 bases and J lost 0, with 11 bases in between. For the CDR3, the DNA is TGCGCCAGCAGCTTGGGGTGGTTAACTAGCACAGATACGCAGTATTTT. As protein: CASSLGWLTSTDTQYF.

The CDR3 protein is CASSLGASGKNIQYF. The CDR3 DNA reads as TGTGCCAGCAGTTTAGGCGCTAGCGGCAAAAACATTCAGTACTTC. This chain links TRBV27 with TRBJ2-4; 7 bases align to TRBD2. The J segment lost 3 bases and the V segment lost 2 bases, leaving 4 bases of the junction unmatched. The germline CDR1 and CDR2 sequences are MNHEY and SMNVEV (reference sequence). This CDR3 is built from 15 residues.

This clone occurred a few times. V usage is TRBV3-1 (or the pseudogene TRBV3-2) and J usage is TRBJ1-6; D is undetermined. The germline V gene encodes CDR1 LGHDT and CDR2 YNNKEL (reference sequence). The CDR3 consists of 17 residues. V gave up 4 bases and J gave up 2 bases, with 15 bases separating them. The CDR3 DNA sequence: TGTGCCAGCAGCCGAAAAGGGAACTTGGCCTATAATTCACCCCTCCACTTT. Translating gives CASSRKGNLAYNSPLHF.